The 5 T cell receptor beta chains given below trace back to one sample, sequenced in a study of regulatory T cells in long-lasting Graves disease. Arm-PCR of CDR3 regions and iRepertoire HTBI primers were the basis on which TCR beta libraries were built. TCRdb re-called the multiplex PCR reads with MiXCR, one entry per CDR3 protein. The sample holds a few hundred thousand distinct CDR3 sequences, about 10% seen once. Time point defined: newly diagnosed GD, antithyroid drugs for less than 3 months. TCR sequences were obtained from RNA taken from PBMCs. These data were also filed under a second study, of T cells in Graves' hyperthyroidism and ophthalmopathy.

Sample: peripheral blood mononuclear cells (PBMCs), taken at new diagnosis, from a patient treated with antithyroid drugs. All receptors derive from a young woman with Graves disease.

In its sample, this clonotype was seen a few times. The chain uses TRBV7-8 and TRBJ2-3; a weak D match, TRBD2 (5 bases). The CDR3 extends over 17 amino acids. Trimming pared 5 bases from V and 2 bases from J, leaving 20 bases between. From germline, CDR1 is SGHVS and CDR2 FQNEAQ. The CDR3 reads CASSPPRGSAFTDTQYF. The DNA of the CDR3 is TGTGCCAGCAGCCCCCCTCGGGGTAGCGCATTCACAGATACGCAGTATTTT. Together with reference TRBV7-8 and TRBJ2-3, the CDR3 gives the full variable domain: GAGVSQSPRYKVAKRGQDVALRCDPISGHVSLFWYQQALGQGPEFLTYFQNEAQLDKSGLPSDRFFAERPEGSVSTLKIQRTQQEDSAVYLCASSPPRGSAFTDTQYFGPGTRLTVL.

This clonotype was seen a handful of times. The V call is TRBV2, the J call TRBJ1-3; weak D call: TRBD1 (5 bases). Germline V gene data show CDR1 as SNHLY and CDR2 as FYNNEI. The CDR3 has 15 amino acids. V was shortened by 3 bases and J by 0 bases, with 9 bases between the two germline ends. The CDR3 DNA is TGTGCCAGCAGTGAGTACAGGAGCTCTGGAAACACCATATATTTT. As protein: CASSEYRSSGNTIYF.

This clonotype was seen repeatedly, ten times or more. V gene TRBV7-9 combines with J gene TRBJ2-5; D might be TRBD2 (5 bases). CDR1 is SEHNR, CDR2 FQNEAQ, per germline (reference sequence). Trimming took 0 bases from V and 5 from J, leaving 22 bases between them. This CDR3 is built from 18 residues. The DNA of the CDR3 is TGTGCCAGCAGCTTAGCGCGTATGAGGGCCGTTGGGAAGGAGACCCAGTACTTC. Translation gives CASSLARMRAVGKETQYF. Using reference TRBV7-9 and TRBJ2-5 for the parts outside the CDR3, the full variable domain is DTGVSQNPRHKITKRGQNVTFRCDPISEHNRLYWYRQTLGQGPEFLTYFQNEAQLEKSRLLSDRFSAERPKGSFSTLEIQRTEQGDSAMYLCASSLARMRAVGKETQYFGPGTRLLVL.

This clonotype was detected ten times or more. This chain links TRBV5-1 with TRBJ2-7, with 7 positions matching TRBD2. This CDR3 has 13 amino acids. Germline-derived CDR1 and CDR2 are SGHRS and YFSETQ. V lost 2 bases, J lost 5 bases, and 4 bases stayed unmatched. CDR3 residues: CASSFGGSDEQYF. CDR3 in DNA: TGCGCCAGCAGCTTCGGCGGGAGCGACGAGCAGTACTTC.

This clonotype was recorded at least ten times. The J gene is TRBJ1-1, the V gene TRBV28; the D gene is possibly TRBD1 (6 bases). V was cut by 5 bases and J by 1 base, with 17 bases left in between. The CDR3 extends over 16 amino acids. Germline loops: CDR1 MDHEN, CDR2 SYDVKM. CDR3 in amino acids: CASSPHPGAPNTEAFF. Written as DNA, the CDR3 is TGTGCCAGCAGTCCGCACCCAGGGGCCCCGAACACTGAAGCTTTCTTT.